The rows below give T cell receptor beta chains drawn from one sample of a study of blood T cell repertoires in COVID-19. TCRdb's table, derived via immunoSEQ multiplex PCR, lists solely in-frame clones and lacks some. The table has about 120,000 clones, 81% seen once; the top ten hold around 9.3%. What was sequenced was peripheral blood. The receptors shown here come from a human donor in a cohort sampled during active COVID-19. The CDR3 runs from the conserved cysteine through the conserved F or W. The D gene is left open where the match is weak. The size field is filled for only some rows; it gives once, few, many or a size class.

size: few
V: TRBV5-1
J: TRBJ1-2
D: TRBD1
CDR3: CASSWTGTGDFYGYTF
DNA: TGCGCCAGCAGCTGGACCGGGACAGGGGATTTTTATGGCTACACCTTC

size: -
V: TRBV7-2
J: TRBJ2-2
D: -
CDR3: CASSSRTATGELFF
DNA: TGTGCCAGCAGCTCCCGGACTGCAACCGGGGAGCTGTTTTTT

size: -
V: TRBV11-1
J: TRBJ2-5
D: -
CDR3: CASSAPGHSQETQYF
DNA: TGTGCCAGCAGCGCTCCGGGACATTCTCAAGAGACCCAGTACTTC

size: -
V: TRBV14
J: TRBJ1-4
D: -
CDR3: CASSHRGIGEKLFF
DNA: TGTGCCAGCAGCCACAGGGGCATCGGTGAAAAACTGTTTTTT

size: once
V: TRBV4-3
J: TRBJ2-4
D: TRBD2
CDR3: CASSRGLAGGLAKNIQYF
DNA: TGCGCCAGCAGCCGGGGACTAGCGGGGGGGCTAGCCAAAAACATTCAGTACTTC

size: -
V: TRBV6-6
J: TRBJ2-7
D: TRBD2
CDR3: CASSSSGGEQYF
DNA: TGTGCCAGCAGTTCCAGCGGGGGCGAGCAGTACTTC

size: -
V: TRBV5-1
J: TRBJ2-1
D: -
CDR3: CASRSTGHEQFF
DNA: TGCGCCAGCAGGAGTACAGGGCATGAGCAGTTCTTC

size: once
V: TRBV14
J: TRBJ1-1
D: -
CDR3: CASSPSLNTEAFF
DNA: TGTGCCAGCAGCCCGAGCTTGAACACTGAAGCTTTCTTT

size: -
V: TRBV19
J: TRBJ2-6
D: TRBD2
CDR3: CASSIGSGVSGANVLTF
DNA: TGTGCCAGTAGTATAGGAAGCGGGGTGTCTGGGGCCAACGTCCTGACTTTC

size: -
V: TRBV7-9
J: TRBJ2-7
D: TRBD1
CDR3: CASSLYTTGDNEQYF
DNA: TGTGCCAGCAGCCTCTATACAACAGGGGACAACGAGCAGTACTTC

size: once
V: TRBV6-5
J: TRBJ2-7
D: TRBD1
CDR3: CASGKTGVASEQYF
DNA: TGTGCCAGCGGGAAGACAGGGGTGGCAAGCGAGCAGTACTTC

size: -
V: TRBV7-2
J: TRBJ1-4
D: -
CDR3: CASTLRGGEKLFF
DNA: TGTGCCAGCACCCTTAGGGGCGGAGAAAAACTGTTTTTT

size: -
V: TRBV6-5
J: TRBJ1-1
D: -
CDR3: CASSHSWYTEAFF
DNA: TGTGCCAGCAGCCATAGTTGGTACACTGAAGCTTTCTTT

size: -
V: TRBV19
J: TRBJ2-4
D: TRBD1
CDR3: CASTGQGTSKNIQYF
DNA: TGTGCCAGTACCGGACAGGGAACGTCCAAAAACATTCAGTACTTC

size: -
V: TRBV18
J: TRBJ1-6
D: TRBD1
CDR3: CASSRRTGDSSPLHF
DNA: TGTGCCAGCTCTCGGCGGACAGGAGATTCTTCACCCCTCCACTTT

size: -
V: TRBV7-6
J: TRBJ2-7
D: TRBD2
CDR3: CASSPAQIAGGTRSYEQYF
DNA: TGTGCCAGCAGCCCAGCCCAAATAGCGGGGGGAACCCGGTCCTACGAGCAGTACTTC

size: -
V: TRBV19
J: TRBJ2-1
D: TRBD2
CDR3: CASTPQSGMSYNEQFF
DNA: TGTGCCAGTACCCCCCAAAGCGGGATGTCCTACAATGAGCAGTTCTTC

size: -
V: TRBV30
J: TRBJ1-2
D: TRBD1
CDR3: CAARGYYGYTF
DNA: TGTGCCGCCAGGGGGTACTATGGCTACACCTTC

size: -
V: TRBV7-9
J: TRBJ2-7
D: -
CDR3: CASSLVQGTYEQYF
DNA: TGTGCCAGCAGCTTAGTCCAGGGAACCTACGAGCAGTACTTC

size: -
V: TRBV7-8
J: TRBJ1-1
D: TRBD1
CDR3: CASSRTGGPNTEAFF
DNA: TGTGCCAGCAGCCGGACAGGGGGCCCGAACACTGAAGCTTTCTTT

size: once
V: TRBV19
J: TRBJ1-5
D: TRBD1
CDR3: CASSNRGTGNQPQHF
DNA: TGTGCCAGTAGTAACAGGGGGACGGGCAATCAGCCCCAGCATTTT

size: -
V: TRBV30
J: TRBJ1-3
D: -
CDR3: CAWGLSGNTIYF
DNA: TGTGCCTGGGGCCTCTCTGGAAACACCATATATTTT

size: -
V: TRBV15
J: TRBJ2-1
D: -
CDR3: CATSRNPGILGSEQFF
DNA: TGTGCCACCAGCAGAAATCCCGGGATTCTCGGGAGTGAGCAGTTCTTC

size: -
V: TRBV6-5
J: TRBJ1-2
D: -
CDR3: CASSYGRGAQDGYTF
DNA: TGTGCCAGCAGTTACGGTCGGGGGGCGCAGGATGGCTACACCTTC

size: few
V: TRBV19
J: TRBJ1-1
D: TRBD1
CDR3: CATSGQGNSNTEAFF
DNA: TGTGCCACCTCCGGACAGGGAAATTCGAACACTGAAGCTTTCTTT

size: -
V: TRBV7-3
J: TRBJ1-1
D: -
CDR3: CASSLGGQNTEAFF
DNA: TGTGCCAGCAGCTTGGGGGGGCAGAACACTGAAGCTTTCTTT

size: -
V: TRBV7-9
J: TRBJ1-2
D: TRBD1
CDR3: CASSFTGGEGYTF
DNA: TGTGCCAGCAGCTTTACAGGGGGCGAAGGCTACACCTTC

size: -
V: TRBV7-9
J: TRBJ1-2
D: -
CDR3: CASSFEDYGYTF
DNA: TGTGCCAGCAGCTTTGAGGACTATGGCTACACCTTC

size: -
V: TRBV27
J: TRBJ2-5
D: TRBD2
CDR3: CATLSGGAGETQYF
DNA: TGTGCCACCTTGAGCGGGGGGGCCGGAGAGACCCAGTACTTC

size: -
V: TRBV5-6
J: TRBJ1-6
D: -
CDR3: CASRLRSVYNSPLHF
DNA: TGTGCCAGCAGACTGCGGTCAGTCTATAATTCACCCCTCCACTTT

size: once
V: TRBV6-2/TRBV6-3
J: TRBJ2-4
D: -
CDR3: CASSFLQGAKNIQYF
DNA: TGTGCCAGCAGTTTCCTTCAGGGGGCCAAAAACATTCAGTACTTC

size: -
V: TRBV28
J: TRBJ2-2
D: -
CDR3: CASSTLIGEEDTGELFF
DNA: TGTGCCAGCAGTACCTTGATCGGGGAGGAGGACACCGGGGAGCTGTTTTTT

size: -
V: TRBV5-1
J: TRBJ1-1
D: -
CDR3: CASSTIPNTEAFF
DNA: TGCGCCAGCAGCACAATTCCTAACACTGAAGCTTTCTTT

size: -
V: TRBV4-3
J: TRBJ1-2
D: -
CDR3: CASSQDRGRRYGYTF
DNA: TGCGCCAGCAGCCAAGACAGGGGACGGCGGTATGGCTACACCTTC

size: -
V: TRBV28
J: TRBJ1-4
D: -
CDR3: CASSSRGLNEKLFF
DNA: TGTGCCAGCAGTTCACGCGGACTAAATGAAAAACTGTTTTTT

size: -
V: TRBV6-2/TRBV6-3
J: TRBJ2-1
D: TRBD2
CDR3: CASRPSGTGNEQFF
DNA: TGTGCCAGCAGACCTAGCGGCACGGGGAATGAGCAGTTCTTC

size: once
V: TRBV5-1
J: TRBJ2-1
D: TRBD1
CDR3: CASSVQLAQGAGSNEQFF
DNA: TGCGCCAGCAGCGTGCAACTGGCTCAGGGGGCGGGGTCGAATGAGCAGTTCTTC

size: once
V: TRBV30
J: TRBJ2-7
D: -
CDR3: CAWSMGGSYEQYF
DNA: TGTGCCTGGAGTATGGGGGGTTCCTACGAGCAGTACTTC

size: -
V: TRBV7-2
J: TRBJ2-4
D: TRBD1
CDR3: CASSYRQGADIQYF
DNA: TGTGCCAGCAGCTACAGACAGGGGGCCGACATTCAGTACTTC

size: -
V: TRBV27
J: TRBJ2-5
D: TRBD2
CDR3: CASSQTSGRASLQETQYF
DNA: TGTGCCAGCAGTCAAACTAGCGGGAGGGCCTCCCTTCAAGAGACCCAGTACTTC